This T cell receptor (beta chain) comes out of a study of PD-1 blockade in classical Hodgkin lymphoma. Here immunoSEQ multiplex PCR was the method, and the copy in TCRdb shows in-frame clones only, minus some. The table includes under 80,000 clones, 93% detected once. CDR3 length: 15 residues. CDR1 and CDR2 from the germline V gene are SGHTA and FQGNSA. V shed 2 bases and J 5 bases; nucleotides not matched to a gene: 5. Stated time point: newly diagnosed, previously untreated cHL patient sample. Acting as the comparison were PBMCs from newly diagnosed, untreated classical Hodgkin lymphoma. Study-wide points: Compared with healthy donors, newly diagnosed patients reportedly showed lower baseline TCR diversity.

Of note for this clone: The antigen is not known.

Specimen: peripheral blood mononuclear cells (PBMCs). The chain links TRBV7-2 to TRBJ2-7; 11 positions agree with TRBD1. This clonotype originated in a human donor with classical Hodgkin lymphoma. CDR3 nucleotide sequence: TGTGCCAGCAGCTTACAGGGACAGGGGGTCCACGAGCAGTACTTC. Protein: CASSLQGQGVHEQYF. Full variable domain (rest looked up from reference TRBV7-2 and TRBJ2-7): GAGVSQSPSNKVTEKGKDVELRCDPISGHTALYWYRQSLGQGLEFLIYFQGNSAPDKSGLPSDRFSAERTGGSVSTLTIQRTQQEDSAVYLCASSLQGQGVHEQYFGPGTRLTVT.